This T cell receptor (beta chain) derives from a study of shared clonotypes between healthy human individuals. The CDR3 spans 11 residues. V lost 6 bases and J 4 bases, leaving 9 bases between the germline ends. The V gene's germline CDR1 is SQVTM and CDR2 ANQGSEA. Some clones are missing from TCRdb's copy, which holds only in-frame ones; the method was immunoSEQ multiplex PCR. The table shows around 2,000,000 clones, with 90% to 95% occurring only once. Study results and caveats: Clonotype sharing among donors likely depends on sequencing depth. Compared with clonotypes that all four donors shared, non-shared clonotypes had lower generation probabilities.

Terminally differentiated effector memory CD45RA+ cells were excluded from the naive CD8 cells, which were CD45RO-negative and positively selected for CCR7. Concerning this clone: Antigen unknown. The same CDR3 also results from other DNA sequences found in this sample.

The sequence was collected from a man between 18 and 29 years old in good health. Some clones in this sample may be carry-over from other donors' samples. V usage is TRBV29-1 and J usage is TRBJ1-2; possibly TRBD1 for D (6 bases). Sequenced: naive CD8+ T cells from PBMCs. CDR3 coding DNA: TGCAGCGTGGTGGACAGCTATGGCTACACCTTC. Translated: CSVVDSYGYTF.